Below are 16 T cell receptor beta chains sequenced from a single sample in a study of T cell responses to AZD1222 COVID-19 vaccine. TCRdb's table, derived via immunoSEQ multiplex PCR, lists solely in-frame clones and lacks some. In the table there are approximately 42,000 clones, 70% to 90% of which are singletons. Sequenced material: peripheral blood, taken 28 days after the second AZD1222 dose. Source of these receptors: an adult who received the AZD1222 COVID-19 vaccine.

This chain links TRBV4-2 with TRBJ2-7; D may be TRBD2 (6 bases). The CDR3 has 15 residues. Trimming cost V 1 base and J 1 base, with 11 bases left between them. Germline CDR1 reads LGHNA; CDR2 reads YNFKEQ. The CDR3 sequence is CASSQGSGLSYEQYF. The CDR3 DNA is TGTGCCAGCAGCCAAGGAAGCGGGCTATCCTACGAGCAGTACTTC.

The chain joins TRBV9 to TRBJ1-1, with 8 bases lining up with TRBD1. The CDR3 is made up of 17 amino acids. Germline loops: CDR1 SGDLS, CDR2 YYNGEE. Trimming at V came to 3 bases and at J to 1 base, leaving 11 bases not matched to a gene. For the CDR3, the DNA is TGTGCCAGCAGCGCAGCCGCAGGGGGCGCGGGGAACACTGAAGCTTTCTTT. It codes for CASSAAAGGAGNTEAFF.

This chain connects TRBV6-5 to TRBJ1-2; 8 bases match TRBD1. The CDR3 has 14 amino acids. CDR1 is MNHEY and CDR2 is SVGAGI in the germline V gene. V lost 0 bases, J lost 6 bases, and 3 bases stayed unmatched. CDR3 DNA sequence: TGTGCCAGCAGTTACTCGAACAGGGGGAATGGCTACACCTTC. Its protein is CASSYSNRGNGYTF.

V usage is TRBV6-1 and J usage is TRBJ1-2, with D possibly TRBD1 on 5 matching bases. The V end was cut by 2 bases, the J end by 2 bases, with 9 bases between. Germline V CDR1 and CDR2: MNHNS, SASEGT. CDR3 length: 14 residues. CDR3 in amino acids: CASSESGGNYGYTF. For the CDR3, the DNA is TGTGCCAGCAGTGAATCGGGGGGGAACTATGGCTACACCTTC.

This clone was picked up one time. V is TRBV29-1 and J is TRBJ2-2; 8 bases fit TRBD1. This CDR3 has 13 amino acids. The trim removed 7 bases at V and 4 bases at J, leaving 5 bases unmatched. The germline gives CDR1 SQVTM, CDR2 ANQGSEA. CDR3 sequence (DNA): TGCAGCGCCGACAGGGGAAGCACCGGGGAGCTGTTTTTT. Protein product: CSADRGSTGELFF.

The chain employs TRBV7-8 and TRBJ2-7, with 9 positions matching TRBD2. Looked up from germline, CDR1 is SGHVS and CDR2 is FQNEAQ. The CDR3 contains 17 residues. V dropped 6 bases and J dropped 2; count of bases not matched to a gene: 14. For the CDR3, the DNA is TGTGCCAGCAGTCCTCTAGCGGGACTTACTAGACCCTACGAGCAGTACTTC. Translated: CASSPLAGLTRPYEQYF.

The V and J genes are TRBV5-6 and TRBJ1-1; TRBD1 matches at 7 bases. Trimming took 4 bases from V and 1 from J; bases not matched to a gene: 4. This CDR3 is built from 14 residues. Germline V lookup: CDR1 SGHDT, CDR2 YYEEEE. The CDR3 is CASSRGQRNTEAFF. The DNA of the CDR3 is TGTGCCAGCAGCCGGGGACAGCGGAACACTGAAGCTTTCTTT.

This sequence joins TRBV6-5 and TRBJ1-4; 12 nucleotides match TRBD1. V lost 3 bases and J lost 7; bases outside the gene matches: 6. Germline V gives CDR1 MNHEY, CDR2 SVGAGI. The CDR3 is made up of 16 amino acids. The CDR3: CASSYPLGQGAEKLFF. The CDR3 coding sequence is TGTGCCAGCAGTTATCCCCTGGGACAGGGGGCTGAAAAACTGTTTTTT.

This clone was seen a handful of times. CDR3 bases: TGTGCCAGCAGTACGGCCACGAACGGTCAGCCCCAGCATTTT. Amino acids: CASSTATNGQPQHF. The gene calls are TRBV28 and TRBJ1-5; D is ambiguous. CDR1 is MDHEN and CDR2 is SYDVKM in the germline V gene. The CDR3 has 14 residues. With 5 bases removed from V and 6 bases from J, the gap between germline ends came to 14 bases. The full variable domain, its missing parts supplied by reference TRBV28 and TRBJ1-5, is DVKVTQSSRYLVKRTGEKVFLECVQDMDHENMFWYRQDPGLGLRLIYFSYDVKMKEKGDIPEGYSVSREKKERFSLILESASTNQTSMYLCASSTATNGQPQHFGDGTRLSIL.

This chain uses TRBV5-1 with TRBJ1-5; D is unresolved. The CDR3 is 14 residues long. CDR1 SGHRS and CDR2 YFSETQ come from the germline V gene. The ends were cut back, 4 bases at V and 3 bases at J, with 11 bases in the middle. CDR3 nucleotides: TGCGCCAGCAGCGTCGACGGCCTCAATCAGCCCCAGCATTTT. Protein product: CASSVDGLNQPQHF.

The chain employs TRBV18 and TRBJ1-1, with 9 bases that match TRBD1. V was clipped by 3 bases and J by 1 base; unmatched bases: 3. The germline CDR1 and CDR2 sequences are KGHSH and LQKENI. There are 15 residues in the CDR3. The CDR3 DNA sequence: TGTGCCAGCTCACCTTCGACAGGGGGGAACACTGAAGCTTTCTTT. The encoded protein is CASSPSTGGNTEAFF.

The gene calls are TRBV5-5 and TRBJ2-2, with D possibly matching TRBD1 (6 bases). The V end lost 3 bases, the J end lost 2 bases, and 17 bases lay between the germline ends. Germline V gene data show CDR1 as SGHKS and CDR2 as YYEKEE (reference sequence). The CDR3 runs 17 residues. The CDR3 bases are TGTGCCAGCAGCTGGACTGGACAGCAATATAACACCGGGGAGCTGTTTTTT. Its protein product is CASSWTGQQYNTGELFF.

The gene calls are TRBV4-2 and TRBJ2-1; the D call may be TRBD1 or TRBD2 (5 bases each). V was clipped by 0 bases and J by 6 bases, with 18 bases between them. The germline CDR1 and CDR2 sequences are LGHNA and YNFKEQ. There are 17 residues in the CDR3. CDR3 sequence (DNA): TGTGCCAGCAGCCAAGATCGAGCAGCTGCTGGGGGCAATGAGCAGTTCTTC. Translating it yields CASSQDRAAAGGNEQFF.

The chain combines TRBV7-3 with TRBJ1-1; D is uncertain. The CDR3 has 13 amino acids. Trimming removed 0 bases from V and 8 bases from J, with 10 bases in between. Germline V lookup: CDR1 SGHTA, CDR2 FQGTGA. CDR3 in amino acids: CASSLTGRKEAFF. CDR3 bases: TGTGCCAGCAGCTTAACAGGACGGAAGGAAGCTTTCTTT.

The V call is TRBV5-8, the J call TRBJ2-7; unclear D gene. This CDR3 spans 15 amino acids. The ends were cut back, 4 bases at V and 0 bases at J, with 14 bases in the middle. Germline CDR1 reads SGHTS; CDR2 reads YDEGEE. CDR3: CASSLGPSGSYEQYF. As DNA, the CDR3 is TGTGCCAGCAGCCTCGGACCGTCCGGCTCCTACGAGCAGTACTTC.

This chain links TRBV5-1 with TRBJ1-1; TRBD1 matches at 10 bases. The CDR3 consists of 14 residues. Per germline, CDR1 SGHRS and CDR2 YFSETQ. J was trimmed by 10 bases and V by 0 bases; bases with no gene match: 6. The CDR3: CASSLEGQGFSAFF. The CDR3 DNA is TGCGCCAGCAGCTTGGAGGGACAGGGGTTCTCAGCTTTCTTT.